This T cell receptor (beta chain) was found in a study of CD8+ T cells in alopecia areata. Reverse transcription of extracted RNA yielded cDNA, which provided the sequencing template. Only in-frame clones appear in the TCRdb table, and some are missing; sequencing was by immunoSEQ multiplex PCR. The data hold 100,000 to 130,000 clones, with around 59% observed a single time. A word on this clone: Its antigen is unidentified.

Regarding the study as a whole: Higher clonality was seen in lesional scalp than in normal scalp, especially in alopecia totalis/universalis. Scalp samples also yield sequences of resident alphabeta T cells from normal skin.

Germline loops: CDR1 DFQATT, CDR2 SNEGSKA (reference sequence). The CDR3 loop spans 11 amino acids. V was cut by 0 bases and J by 8 bases, with 7 bases left in between. Sequencing used CD8+ T cells sorted from blood. This sequence joins TRBV20-1 and TRBJ2-5; D is undetermined. The TCR originated in a human donor in good health. The DNA for the CDR3 is TGCAGTGCTAGAGATTGGCCCACCCAGTACTTC. Residues: CSARDWPTQYF.